This T cell receptor beta chain was recorded in a study of cytomegalovirus exposure and HLA in healthy donors. The PCR ran on 60 Vbeta and 13 Jbeta primers. The table came from immunoSEQ multiplex PCR; TCRdb's copy has only in-frame clones and leaves some out. Of roughly 200,000 clones listed, 87% are singletons. Germline CDR1 and CDR2: SGHTA and FQGNSA. V shed 4 bases and J shed 4 bases, with 7 bases lying between them. The CDR3 extends over 12 amino acids. The clonotype originates from a man aged 25-45 years in good health and CMV-seronegative. The chain uses TRBV7-2 and TRBJ2-5, with D hard to call. The sequenced material came from PBMCs. The CDR3 here is CASSSTRETQYF. The CDR3 DNA follows: TGTGCCAGCAGCTCAACACGAGAGACCCAGTACTTC.